This T cell receptor (beta chain) is from a study of T cells in Graves' hyperthyroidism and ophthalmopathy. At the level of the study: The blood sample was taken at first diagnosis, before treatment began. Study outcomes and limitations: Among thyroid clonotypes expanded above 0.001, most also appeared in blood.

Uncontrolled infection, other autoimmune disease, pregnancy or lactation barred patients from enrollment. Fresh peripheral blood, 10 ml, was the source of the PBMCs. Using RNA transcripts as the source, TCR beta CDR3 regions were amplified. The TCR CDR3 first-round RT-PCR relied on the HTBI primer set. TCRdb fed the multiplex PCR reads into MiXCR, producing one record per CDR3 protein. The sample holds around 520,000 distinct CDR3 sequences, about 14% seen once. This clonotype was detected many times. No antigen is known for it. Germline-derived CDR1 and CDR2 are MNHNS and SASEGT. The CDR3 contains 16 residues. The V and J ends lost 5 bases and 0 bases, in that order; junction bases with no gene match: 7.

Input material: blood. This chain uses TRBV6-1 with TRBJ2-3, with 8 positions matching TRBD1. The clonotype originates from a woman in her thirties or forties with Graves' hyperthyroidism. CDR3 bases: TGTGCCAGCAGTTATTCACAGGGGGGCAGCACAGATACGCAGTATTTT. It is translated as CASSYSQGGSTDTQYF.